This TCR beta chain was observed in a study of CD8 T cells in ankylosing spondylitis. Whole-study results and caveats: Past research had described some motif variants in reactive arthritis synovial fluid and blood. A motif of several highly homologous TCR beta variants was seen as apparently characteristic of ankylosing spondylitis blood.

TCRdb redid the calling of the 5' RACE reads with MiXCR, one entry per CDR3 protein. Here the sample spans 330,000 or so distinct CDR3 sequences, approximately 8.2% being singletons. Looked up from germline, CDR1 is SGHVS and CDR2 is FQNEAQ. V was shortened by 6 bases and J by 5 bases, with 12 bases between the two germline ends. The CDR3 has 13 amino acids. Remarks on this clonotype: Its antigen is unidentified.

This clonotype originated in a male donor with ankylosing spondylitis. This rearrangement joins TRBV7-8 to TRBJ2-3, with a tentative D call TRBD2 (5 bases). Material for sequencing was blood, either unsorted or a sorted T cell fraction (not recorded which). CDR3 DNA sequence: TGTGCCAGCAGTGTTAGGGCGGGAGATACGCAGTATTTT. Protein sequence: CASSVRAGDTQYF.